This T cell receptor beta chain was captured by sequencing in a study of regulatory T cells in long-lasting Graves disease. The CDR3 totals 14 residues. J was trimmed by 6 bases and V by 8 bases; bases with no gene match: 13. Germline V gives CDR1 MDHEN, CDR2 SYDVKM. Investigators prepared the TCR beta libraries by applying iRepertoire HTBI primers and Arm-PCR of CDR3 regions. MiXCR was run by TCRdb on the multiplex PCR reads, yielding one entry per CDR3 protein. Altogether 450,000 or so distinct CDR3 sequences are present, around 20% being singletons, with the ten largest covering approximately 7.8%. In its sample, this clonotype was seen many times. Sample time point: persistent/refractory GD, antithyroid drugs over 5 years with positive TRAb. Researchers made the TCR library from RNA that was extracted from PBMCs.

The source is a female donor with Graves disease. The chain employs TRBV28 and TRBJ2-7; 7 bases are shared with TRBD2. The specimen was peripheral blood mononuclear cells (PBMCs), collected when the disease was refractory, from a patient treated with antithyroid drugs. In DNA form, the CDR3 reads TGTGCCAGCGGAGTAGCGGGCGCCACCCGCGAGCAGTACTTC. Translating it yields CASGVAGATREQYF. Filled out from reference TRBV28 and TRBJ2-7, the complete variable domain reads DVKVTQSSRYLVKRTGEKVFLECVQDMDHENMFWYRQDPGLGLRLIYFSYDVKMKEKGDIPEGYSVSREKKERFSLILESASTNQTSMYLCASGVAGATREQYFGPGTRLTVT.